This TCR beta chain was profiled in a study of breast tumors, draining lymph nodes, adjacent tissues (dated by TCRdb to 2015 to 2016). Study-wide context: TCR beta repertoires were compared across tumor, adjacent nontumor tissue and axillary lymph nodes obtained from breast cancer patients. The study aimed to assess the relationships and possible T-cell exchange between tumor, surrounding tissue and draining lymph node repertoires in human breast cancer.

General findings and caveats noted by the study authors: The data were considered consistent with the idea that most tumor T cells come from the lymph node and then expand in tumor tissue. T-cell repertoire diversity in tumors was found to be lower than in lymph nodes but higher than in nontumor tissue, and preferential V and J gene usage was observed. Tumor and nontumor tissue repertoires were significantly more similar in luminal-like than in basal-like breast cancer. The conclusion that tumor T cells originate in lymph nodes was framed as consistent with a hypothesis rather than directly demonstrated.

For sequencing, an Illumina HiSeq 2000 was employed. Multiplex PCR amplification was used to generate the TCR beta chain libraries. The amplified TCR beta chain products were analyzed by high-throughput sequencing. Using fastp trimming at Q25 and MiXCR clonotype assembly, TCRdb reanalyzed the public sequencing data and kept in-frame beta chains. Rows matching on CDR3 protein sequence are summarized as one entry with the most common DNA and genes. This sample gives approximately 230,000 distinct CDR3 sequences in total; around 34% of them show up just once. Together, the top ten hold about 3.3% of the sample. Worth noting for this clonotype: Its antigen is still unknown. A much larger clone differs from this one at a single base, so this may be a read error.

Reading the germline V gene gives CDR1 SGHDT and CDR2 YYEEEE. Reading from cysteine to phenylalanine, the CDR3 counts 15 amino acids. The sequence is cut down to CDR3 DNA, 45 bases in frame from base 1. Lymph node samples came from the axillary draining lymph nodes of breast cancer patients. The receptor chain draws on TRBV5-6 and TRBJ2-2; 7 of the junction bases match TRBD1. This TCR derives from a female donor with breast cancer. Some clones in this sample may be carry-over from other donors' samples. The sample comprised axillary lymph node tissue. The DNA sequence reads TGTGCCAGCAGCTTGTTACAGGGGAGCGCCGGGGAGCTGCTTTTT. Its translation reads: CASSLLQGSAGELLF.